A selection of T cell receptor beta chains follows, all from one sample in a study of T-cell memory formation after mild COVID-19. TCRdb reprocessed the 5' RACE reads with MiXCR, giving one entry per CDR3 protein. In the table there are 470,000 or so distinct CDR3 sequences, 25% of which are singletons. Material for sequencing was PBMCs or a T cell subset sorted from them (not recorded which). All receptors derive from an adult woman who had mild COVID-19 (a few samples of this study predate the infection). Cell type and time point are not known. CDR3s include the opening cysteine and the closing phenylalanine or tryptophan. D genes are given only for firm matches. Rows may omit the clone size; those that give it use once, few, many or a size class.

clone_size	v_call	j_call	d_call	cdr3_aa	cdr3_nt
NA	TRBV5-6	TRBJ2-3	NA	CASSFPRDDTQYF	TGTGCCAGCAGCTTTCCCCGGGACGATACGCAGTATTTT
NA	TRBV6-1	TRBJ1-2	NA	CASRLQVNYGYTF	TGTGCCAGCAGGCTACAGGTTAACTATGGCTACACCTTC
NA	TRBV9	TRBJ2-7	NA	CASSDGRVYEQYF	TGTGCCAGCAGCGACGGTCGCGTCTACGAGCAGTACTTC
NA	TRBV3-1	TRBJ2-5	TRBD1	CASSQGDRGRVETQYF	TGTGCCAGCAGCCAAGGGGACAGGGGAAGAGTGGAGACCCAGTACTTC
NA	TRBV6-5	TRBJ2-5	NA	CASRSGYRESRETQYF	TGTGCCAGCAGAAGCGGCTACAGGGAATCACGGGAGACCCAGTACTTC
NA	TRBV24-1	TRBJ1-1	NA	CATSDSSYTEAFF	TGTGCCACCAGTGACTCGTCGTACACTGAAGCTTTCTTT
NA	TRBV19	TRBJ2-1	NA	CASRKGEQFF	TGTGCCAGCCGCAAGGGTGAGCAGTTCTTC
few	TRBV9	TRBJ1-3	NA	CASSVGPASGNSIYF	TGTGCCAGCAGCGTAGGCCCCGCTTCTGGAAACTCCATATATTTT
few	TRBV7-9	TRBJ2-3	NA	CASSLSGVHTQYF	TGTGCCAGCAGCTTATCAGGGGTTCATACGCAGTATTTT
NA	TRBV6-2/TRBV6-3	TRBJ2-7	NA	CASSYWRRGGEQYF	TGTGCCAGCAGTTACTGGCGTCGGGGCGGTGAGCAGTACTTC
NA	TRBV6-4	TRBJ2-2	TRBD1	CASRQGETNTGELFF	TGTGCCAGCCGACAGGGGGAGACGAACACCGGGGAGCTGTTTTTT
NA	TRBV20-1	TRBJ1-2	NA	CSASYRLVYGYTF	TGCAGTGCTAGTTACCGATTAGTCTATGGCTACACCTTC
many	TRBV7-9	TRBJ2-7	TRBD1	CASFRTGGYEQYF	TGTGCCAGCTTTCGGACAGGGGGCTACGAGCAGTACTTC
NA	TRBV7-9	TRBJ2-5	TRBD2	CASKRDSQETQYF	TGTGCCAGCAAGCGGGACTCCCAAGAGACCCAGTACTTC
NA	TRBV6-6	TRBJ1-2	TRBD1	CASSKSDRGYGYTF	TGTGCCAGCAGTAAATCAGACAGGGGATATGGCTACACCTTC
few	TRBV7-2	TRBJ2-3	NA	CASSFFGSSTDTQYF	TGTGCCAGCAGCTTTTTCGGGAGTAGCACAGATACGCAGTATTTT
few	TRBV29-1	TRBJ2-1	NA	CSGSYQRDEQFF	TGCAGCGGGTCATATCAGAGAGATGAGCAGTTCTTC
few	TRBV12-3/TRBV12-4	TRBJ2-5	TRBD2	CASSLRPSLAGDQETQYF	TGTGCCAGCAGTTTACGCCCCTCCCTAGCGGGGGACCAAGAGACCCAGTACTTC
many	TRBV7-9	TRBJ2-5	NA	CASSPQGETQYF	TGTGCCAGCAGCCCACAAGGAGAGACCCAGTACTTC
NA	TRBV9	TRBJ2-3	TRBD1	CASSVVFTGGTDTQYF	TGTGCCAGCAGCGTAGTATTTACAGGGGGCACAGATACGCAGTATTTT
NA	TRBV19	TRBJ1-5	NA	CASSIVGHDNQPQHF	TGTGCCAGTAGTATAGTGGGACACGATAATCAGCCCCAGCATTTT
NA	TRBV20-1	TRBJ1-6	TRBD1	CSATTGGGYNSPLHF	TGCAGTGCTACCACAGGGGGTGGCTATAATTCACCCCTCCACTTT
few	TRBV12-3/TRBV12-4	TRBJ2-1	NA	CASSQGYLIYNEQFF	TGTGCCAGCAGCCAGGGCTACCTAATCTACAATGAGCAGTTCTTC
NA	TRBV4-2	TRBJ2-7	TRBD2	CASSQGSGGLSYEQYF	TGTGCCAGCAGCCAGGGTAGCGGGGGCCTCTCCTACGAGCAGTACTTC
NA	TRBV29-1	TRBJ1-2	NA	CSVEGSGSYHYGYTF	TGCAGCGTTGAAGGGAGCGGGTCCTATCACTATGGCTACACCTTC
NA	TRBV20-1	TRBJ1-1	TRBD1	CSARPGTGNTEAFF	TGCAGTGCTAGACCAGGGACAGGGAATACTGAAGCTTTCTTT
few	TRBV7-9	TRBJ2-7	TRBD1	CASSFRTGASYEQYF	TGTGCCAGCAGCTTCCGGACAGGGGCTTCCTACGAGCAGTACTTC
NA	TRBV20-1	TRBJ2-5	NA	CSATGYKTDRALAETQYF	TGCAGTGCTACAGGCTATAAGACGGACCGGGCCCTCGCCGAGACCCAGTACTTC
few	TRBV2	TRBJ2-3	NA	CASSEAGGSTDTQYF	TGTGCCAGCAGTGAAGCCGGGGGTAGCACAGATACGCAGTATTTT
NA	TRBV7-2	TRBJ2-2	TRBD2	CASTTQSGMGTGELFF	TGTGCCAGCACCACTCAAAGCGGGATGGGCACCGGGGAGCTGTTTTTT
NA	TRBV15	TRBJ1-5	TRBD1	CATSRVQGRPQHF	TGTGCCACCAGCAGAGTACAGGGGAGGCCCCAGCATTTT
NA	TRBV4-1	TRBJ2-7	NA	CASSQALITYEQYF	TGCGCCAGCAGCCAAGCCCTGATTACCTACGAGCAGTACTTC
few	TRBV6-2/TRBV6-3	TRBJ1-6	NA	CASSTLRVSPLHF	TGTGCCAGCAGTACCCTCAGGGTTTCACCCCTCCACTTT
few	TRBV5-1	TRBJ1-3	NA	CASTQASEDTIYF	TGCGCCAGCACCCAGGCTAGTGAGGACACCATATATTTT
few	TRBV29-1	TRBJ2-5	NA	CSVGIGGGWGGETQYF	TGCAGCGTTGGAATTGGCGGTGGCTGGGGAGGAGAGACCCAGTACTTC
few	TRBV18	TRBJ1-1	TRBD1	CASSHQPSTGRNTEAFF	TGTGCCAGCTCACACCAACCCTCGACAGGGAGAAACACTGAAGCTTTCTTT
few	TRBV24-1	TRBJ2-1	NA	CATSDGMNEQFF	TGTGCCACCTCGGACGGAATGAATGAGCAGTTCTTC
few	TRBV7-9	TRBJ1-6	NA	CASAPQVGDSPLHF	TGTGCCAGCGCACCACAGGTGGGGGACTCACCCCTCCACTTT
few	TRBV7-2	TRBJ2-3	NA	CASSPNRYTDTQYF	TGTGCCAGCAGCCCCAACCGTTACACAGATACGCAGTATTTT
NA	TRBV5-1	TRBJ1-2	NA	CASSPDSESYGYTF	TGCGCCAGCAGCCCCGACAGCGAATCGTATGGCTACACCTTC
few	TRBV2	TRBJ1-1	NA	CASSEVNTEAFF	TGTGCCAGCAGTGAAGTGAACACTGAAGCTTTCTTT
NA	TRBV7-9	TRBJ1-3	NA	CAIVRGGSNTIYF	TGTGCCATCGTGAGGGGGGGAAGTAACACCATATATTTT
many	TRBV5-4	TRBJ2-3	NA	CASSELVSDTDTQYF	TGTGCCAGCAGCGAACTAGTATCTGACACAGATACGCAGTATTTT
NA	TRBV2	TRBJ2-7	TRBD2	CASSDRTSGGYEQYF	TGTGCCAGCAGTGATAGGACTAGCGGGGGGTACGAGCAGTACTTC
NA	TRBV27	TRBJ2-5	NA	CASSSRAGETQYF	TGTGCCAGCAGTTCCCGGGCGGGAGAGACCCAGTACTTC
few	TRBV5-1	TRBJ1-1	NA	CASSFSTTPNTEAFF	TGCGCCAGCAGCTTTTCAACTACACCGAACACTGAAGCTTTCTTT
NA	TRBV24-1	TRBJ2-3	TRBD2	CATSDPGSGSTDTQYF	TGTGCCACCAGTGACCCGGGTAGCGGGAGCACAGATACGCAGTATTTT
few	TRBV5-1	TRBJ2-7	TRBD1	CASSWGDRDYEQYF	TGCGCCAGCAGCTGGGGGGACAGGGACTACGAGCAGTACTTC
NA	TRBV7-7	TRBJ2-5	NA	CASSFSRQETQYF	TGTGCCAGCAGCTTTTCCAGACAAGAGACCCAGTACTTC
few	TRBV2	TRBJ1-6	NA	CASSEWGNSPLHF	TGTGCCAGCAGTGAATGGGGGAATTCACCCCTCCACTTT
few	TRBV25-1	TRBJ2-5	NA	CASSEYIQGNGGETQYF	TGTGCCAGCAGTGAATATATTCAGGGAAACGGGGGAGAGACCCAGTACTTC
NA	TRBV12-3/TRBV12-4	TRBJ2-5	TRBD2	CATPSGRKETQYF	TGTGCCACCCCCAGCGGGAGGAAAGAGACCCAGTACTTC
NA	TRBV13	TRBJ2-1	TRBD1	CASSFRTGTNEQFF	TGTGCCAGCAGCTTTAGGACAGGGACGAATGAGCAGTTCTTC